There are many counts of the clone carrying this T cell receptor (beta chain). Its antigen is currently unknown. CDR3 and TCR beta VDJ profiling relied on a genomic DNA template. TCRdb re-called the reads with MiXCR, one entry per CDR3 protein. The sample has some 170,000 distinct CDR3 sequences, just under 45% seen once. The sample comes from a study of CD8+CD57+ T cells in acquired aplastic anemia. Study in general: Sorted cells (CD4+ and CD8+) yielded DNA amounts that averaged approximately 3 ug. The study obtained roughly 10 million reads on average for CD4+ cells from healthy donors. Study-wide findings and caveats: With respect to CD8+ Simpson's diversity, patients and controls did not differ significantly. Patients and controls had in common 25 to 35 CD8+ CDR3 sequences.

V lost 0 bases to trimming and J lost 9 bases, with 9 bases between them. Per germline, CDR1 SGHNT and CDR2 YENEEA. This CDR3 has 13 amino acids. Source material: sorted CD4+, CD8+, or CD8+CD57+ T cells (not recorded which) from PBMCs. The chain recombines TRBV11-3 with TRBJ2-1; D is possibly TRBD2 (5 bases). This sequence originates from a human donor in good health. The CDR3 DNA follows: TGTGCCAGCAGCTTAGAGCGGACTCGTGAGCAGTTCTTC. Its translation is CASSLERTREQFF.